This T cell receptor beta chain was identified during a study of T-cell memory formation after mild COVID-19. For the study at large: TCR clusters largely stayed donor specific. Overall study findings and caveats: CD4/CD8 balance characterized clones contracting day 15 to 85, and CD4+ skew characterized later expanders.

One entry per CDR3 protein results from TCRdb running MiXCR on the 5' RACE reads. This table holds some 350,000 distinct CDR3 sequences, 13% found once. V lost 3 bases, J lost 8 bases, and 5 bases stayed unmatched. Germline lookup yields CDR1 SEHNR and CDR2 FQNEAQ (reference sequence). The CDR3 covers 14 residues. This clonotype was seen only a few times. Its antigen is unknown. The sequencing input was PBMCs or a T cell subset sorted from them (not recorded which). The V call is TRBV7-9, the J call TRBJ2-1, with 9 bases lining up with TRBD2. The receptor's source is a young man who had mild COVID-19 (a few samples of this study predate the infection). Cell type and time point are not known. The CDR3 protein is CASSLRGGRDEQFF. The CDR3 DNA reads TGTGCCAGCAGCTTGCGGGGGGGTCGCGATGAGCAGTTCTTC. Variable domain in full (rest from reference TRBV7-9 and TRBJ2-1): DTGVSQNPRHKITKRGQNVTFRCDPISEHNRLYWYRQTLGQGPEFLTYFQNEAQLEKSRLLSDRFSAERPKGSFSTLEIQRTEQGDSAMYLCASSLRGGRDEQFFGPGTRLTVL.